A single sample gave rise to the 18 T cell receptor beta chains below, sequenced in a study of T cell repertoires in cytomegalovirus infection. Their specific antigens are unknown. MiXCR was run by TCRdb on the reads, yielding one entry per CDR3 protein. The sample carries 140,000 to 150,000 distinct CDR3 sequences, over 25% recorded once. The material was CD8+ T cells from cultured PBMCs, obtained from culture after CMV antigen stimulation. These receptors were obtained from a human donor in good health (CMV status not recorded). Some clones in this sample may be carry-over from other donors' samples.

The CDR3 coding sequence is TGTGCCAGTAAGGTCCCAGGGGTCTACAATGAGCAGTTCTTC. Amino acid sequence: CASKVPGVYNEQFF. This chain uses TRBV19 with TRBJ2-1; D is perhaps TRBD1 (6 bases). The V gene lost 7 bases and the J gene lost 3 bases, with 13 bases spanning the gap. Germline V gene sequence: CDR1 LNHDA, CDR2 SQIVND (reference sequence). This CDR3 region has 14 residues.

Details on this clonotype: A much bigger clone sits one base away, suggesting this may be a read error. The chain carries TRBV5-3 and TRBJ1-2; the D gene is possibly TRBD1 (6 bases). TRBV5-3 is known as an ORF, though its function is uncertain. The CDR3 extends over 11 amino acids. V was pared by 8 bases and J by 11 bases, with 16 bases between. The CDR3 loop is CASGRVGHYTF. CDR3 nucleotide sequence: TGTGCCAGCGGCCGGGTGGGACATTACACCTTC.

In its sample, this clonotype was seen a few times. In DNA, the CDR3 is TGTGCCAGCAGCTCGCAGGGGTATTTCTCCTACGAGCAGTACTTC. Its protein product is CASSSQGYFSYEQYF. The chain couples TRBV11-2 to TRBJ2-7; a possible D gene is TRBD1 (6 bases). This CDR3 region has 15 residues. V dropped 4 bases and J dropped 0 bases, with 13 bases sitting between them. Germline V gene data show CDR1 as SGHAT and CDR2 as FQNNGV.

The table lists this clonotype with many counts. This chain connects TRBV7-9 to TRBJ1-1, with D perhaps TRBD1 (5 bases). This CDR3 has 14 amino acids. Trimming removed 6 bases at V and 7 bases at J, with 18 bases between. CDR1 is SEHNR and CDR2 is FQNEAQ in the germline V gene (reference sequence). CDR3 protein: CASRLGEPRVEAFF. The CDR3, as DNA: TGTGCCAGCAGGCTGGGGGAACCACGAGTTGAAGCTTTCTTT.

J is TRBJ2-5 and V is TRBV14, with 13 bases aligning to TRBD2. Germline CDR1 is SGHDN and CDR2 is FVKESK. Trimming cost V 4 bases and J 2 bases; bases outside gene matches: 13. CDR3 size: 19 residues. The CDR3 is CASSRYAGLAGLKQETQYF. For the CDR3, the DNA is TGTGCCAGCAGCCGCTACGCGGGACTAGCGGGATTGAAACAAGAGACCCAGTACTTC.

This clonotype has only a few counts. This chain uses TRBV4-1 with TRBJ2-7; D may be TRBD1 (6 bases). V lost 4 bases and J 1 base, leaving 11 bases between the germline ends. The CDR3 runs to 14 residues. The germline V gene encodes CDR1 MGHRA and CDR2 YSYEKL. The CDR3 here is CASSPGQPSYEQYF. The CDR3 coding sequence is TGCGCCAGCAGCCCAGGACAGCCTTCCTACGAGCAGTACTTC.

The genes are TRBV6-5 and TRBJ2-1; tentative D call: TRBD1 (5 bases). Germline V gene sequence: CDR1 MNHEY, CDR2 SVGAGI. V lost 0 bases and J 2 bases, leaving 8 bases between the germline ends. The CDR3 contains 15 residues. The DNA of the CDR3 is TGTGCCAGCAGTTACTCGGCAGGGACCTACAATGAGCAGTTCTTC. Its translation: CASSYSAGTYNEQFF.

The chain combines TRBV2 with TRBJ2-1; D possibly corresponds to TRBD2 (6 bases). V was cut by 6 bases and J by 7 bases, with 19 bases left in between. The CDR3 runs to 15 residues. Germline V gene data show CDR1 as SNHLY and CDR2 as FYNNEI. CDR3 region: CASREGWGSVNEQFF. The CDR3 coding sequence is TGTGCCAGCAGGGAGGGATGGGGGAGCGTGAATGAGCAGTTCTTC.

This clonotype was observed a few times. CDR3: CASSLSPQGADEQYF. The CDR3 DNA follows: TGTGCCAGCAGCTTATCCCCCCAGGGGGCGGACGAGCAGTACTTC. V is TRBV7-6 and J is TRBJ2-7, with 8 nucleotides matching TRBD1. V lost 2 bases to trimming and J lost 5 bases; unmatched junction nucleotides: 8. The V gene's germline CDR1 is SGHVS and CDR2 FNYEAQ. This CDR3 has 15 amino acids.

This clonotype has a single count. J is TRBJ2-7 and V is TRBV27, with 13 bases identical to TRBD2. The CDR3 covers 16 residues. In germline, CDR1 is MNHEY, CDR2 SMNVEV (reference sequence). The ends lost 5 bases at V and 5 bases at J; junction bases unmatched: 9. CDR3 region: CASSPPGLAGRNEQYF. For the CDR3, the DNA is TGTGCCAGCAGTCCACCGGGACTAGCGGGGAGGAACGAGCAGTACTTC.

On this clonotype itself: A much bigger clone sits one base away, suggesting this may be a read error. The CDR3 region is CANTLSYNEQFF. DNA of the CDR3: TGTGCCAACACCTTATCTTACAATGAGCAGTTCTTC. The chain combines TRBV12-3 or TRBV12-4 with TRBJ2-1; D is undetermined. The CDR3 length is 12 residues. The V end was cut by 10 bases, the J end by 4 bases, with 11 bases between.

Many counts were recorded for this clonotype. The genes are TRBV27 and TRBJ2-5; either TRBD1 or TRBD2 may supply D (5 bases each). The CDR3 is 14 residues long. Trimming cost V 6 bases and J 3 bases, with 14 bases left between them. Germline V gives CDR1 MNHEY, CDR2 SMNVEV (reference sequence). The CDR3 DNA reads as TGTGCCAGCAGCCTATCTCGAGGGGAAGAGACCCAGTACTTC. Its translation is CASSLSRGEETQYF.

This clonotype has ten or more counts. The V gene is TRBV7-2, the J gene TRBJ2-1; D not resolved. CDR1 and CDR2 (germline): SGHTA, FQGNSA. V lost 1 base and J 9 bases, leaving 10 bases between the germline ends. The CDR3 is 13 amino acids. The DNA for the CDR3 is TGTGCCAGCAGCTTAGAAGTGGTCTCTGAGCAGTTCTTC. Translation: CASSLEVVSEQFF. The full variable domain, completed using reference TRBV7-2 and TRBJ2-1, is GAGVSQSPSNKVTEKGKDVELRCDPISGHTALYWYRQSLGQGLEFLIYFQGNSAPDKSGLPSDRFSAERTGGSVSTLTIQRTQQEDSAVYLCASSLEVVSEQFFGPGTRLTVL.

This clonotype was detected only a few times. This chain links TRBV7-6 with TRBJ2-7; 11 bases fit TRBD2. Germline values: CDR1 SGHVS, CDR2 FNYEAQ. This CDR3 region has 14 residues. The V and J ends lost 5 bases and 7 bases, in that order; junction bases with no gene match: 7. This CDR3 reads CASSQGTSGLEQYF. In nucleotides, the CDR3 is TGTGCCAGCAGCCAGGGGACTAGCGGCCTGGAGCAGTACTTC.

This clonotype was seen only once. This CDR3 is CASSPLLVDLTPYEQYF. The DNA for the CDR3 is TGTGCCAGCAGTCCCCTATTAGTGGACTTAACCCCCTACGAGCAGTACTTC. This chain connects TRBV28 to TRBJ2-7; D may be TRBD2 (5 bases). Germline CDR1 reads MDHEN; CDR2 reads SYDVKM. Trimming pared 5 bases from V and 2 bases from J, leaving 22 bases between. This CDR3 has 17 residues.

The chain is built from TRBV7-6 and TRBJ2-3; D unresolved. V dropped 1 base and J dropped 1 base, with 6 bases sitting between them. Germline values: CDR1 SGHVS, CDR2 FNYEAQ. This CDR3 comprises 14 residues. CDR3 residues: CASSLVYGTDTQYF. The CDR3 nucleotides are TGTGCCAGCAGCTTAGTGTACGGCACAGATACGCAGTATTTT.

V usage is TRBV19 and J usage is TRBJ2-7; D is unclear. This CDR3 has 13 residues. Germline V lookup: CDR1 LNHDA, CDR2 SQIVND (reference sequence). Between the trimmed V and J ends, which lost 5 bases and 2 bases, there was a span of 10 bases. The CDR3 region has the DNA TGTGCCAGTAGTCCATGGACGGCCTACGAGCAGTACTTC. This gives the protein CASSPWTAYEQYF. Full variable domain (outside the CDR3, taken from reference TRBV19 and TRBJ2-7): DGGITQSPKYLFRKEGQNVTLSCEQNLNHDAMYWYRQDPGQGLRLIYYSQIVNDFQKGDIAEGYSVSREKKESFPLTVTSAQKNPTAFYLCASSPWTAYEQYFGPGTRLTVT.

This clonotype occurred a few times. The chain links TRBV28 to TRBJ1-1, with D tentatively TRBD1 (5 bases). The CDR3 has 15 residues. Trimming removed 2 bases from V and 0 bases from J, with 10 bases in between. The germline gives CDR1 MDHEN, CDR2 SYDVKM. The CDR3 region is CASSLEVGVNTEAFF. In DNA form, the CDR3 reads TGTGCCAGCAGTTTAGAAGTAGGGGTGAACACTGAAGCTTTCTTT. The whole variable domain, remainder taken from reference TRBV28 and TRBJ1-1, is DVKVTQSSRYLVKRTGEKVFLECVQDMDHENMFWYRQDPGLGLRLIYFSYDVKMKEKGDIPEGYSVSREKKERFSLILESASTNQTSMYLCASSLEVGVNTEAFFGQGTRLTVV.